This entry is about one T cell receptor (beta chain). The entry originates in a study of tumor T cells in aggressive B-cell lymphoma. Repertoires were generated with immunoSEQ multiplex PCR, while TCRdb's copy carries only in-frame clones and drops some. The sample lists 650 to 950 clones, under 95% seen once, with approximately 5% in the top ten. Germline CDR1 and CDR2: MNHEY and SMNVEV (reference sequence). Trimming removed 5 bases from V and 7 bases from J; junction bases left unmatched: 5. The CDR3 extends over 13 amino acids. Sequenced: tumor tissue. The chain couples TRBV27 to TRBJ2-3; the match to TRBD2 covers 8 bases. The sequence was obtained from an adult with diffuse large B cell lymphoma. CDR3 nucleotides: TGTGCCAGCAGTAAGCGGGAGCAAAATACGCAGTATTTT. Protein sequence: CASSKREQNTQYF.